The 11 T cell receptor beta chains reported below all come from one sample, sequenced in a study of OX40 agonist ivuxolimab in advanced cancers. Some clones are missing from TCRdb's copy, which holds only in-frame ones; the method was immunoSEQ multiplex PCR. The sample carries about 75,000 clones, more than 90% recorded once. This material consisted of CD4+ or CD8+ T cells sorted from blood, taken in a trial of the OX40 agonist ivuxolimab. These receptors were obtained from an adult with an advanced solid tumor such as melanoma, head and neck, liver or kidney cancer.

The chain employs TRBV27 and TRBJ1-2; D unresolved. The germline CDR1 and CDR2 sequences are MNHEY and SMNVEV (reference sequence). This CDR3 has 12 residues. Trimming shortened V by 4 bases and J by 5 bases, and 8 bases separated the two germline ends. CDR3 DNA sequence: TGTGCCAGCAGTTCTCGACCATATGGCTACACCTTC. It is translated as CASSSRPYGYTF.

V is TRBV5-1 and J is TRBJ2-4; D is undetermined. Trimming shortened V by 0 bases and J by 2 bases, and 9 bases separated the two germline ends. CDR3 size: 15 residues. The germline V gene encodes CDR1 SGHRS and CDR2 YFSETQ. The CDR3 coding sequence is TGCGCCAGCAGCTTGGGGAGTCGAACCAAAAACATTCAGTACTTC. Its protein product is CASSLGSRTKNIQYF.

The chain is built from TRBV28 and TRBJ1-2; 9 bases are shared with TRBD1. CDR3 length: 16 residues. J lost 4 bases, V lost 6 bases, and 12 bases had no gene match. Germline lookup yields CDR1 MDHEN and CDR2 SYDVKM. The CDR3: CASRGAGQGWGYGYTF. The CDR3 DNA sequence: TGTGCCAGCAGGGGTGCGGGACAGGGATGGGGCTATGGCTACACCTTC.

This rearrangement joins TRBV28 to TRBJ2-6, with TRBD1 matching over 8 bases. The ends lost 10 bases at V and 2 bases at J; junction bases unmatched: 4. This CDR3 has 14 residues. CDR1 is MDHEN and CDR2 is SYDVKM in the germline V gene. CDR3 protein: CAIADRAGANVLTF. DNA of the CDR3: TGTGCCATCGCGGACAGGGCTGGGGCCAACGTCCTGACTTTC.

The J gene is TRBJ2-7, the V gene TRBV28; a weak D match, TRBD1 (6 bases). V lost 3 bases and J lost 0, with 15 bases in between. The CDR3 runs to 16 residues. Per the germline V gene, CDR1 is MDHEN and CDR2 is SYDVKM. CDR3 in amino acids: CASSFLSRGTSYEQYF. In nucleotides, the CDR3 is TGTGCCAGCAGTTTTCTAAGCAGGGGCACCTCCTACGAGCAGTACTTC.

This rearrangement joins TRBV6-5 to TRBJ2-6; D is uncertain. CDR1 is MNHEY, CDR2 SVGAGI, per germline. Trimming shortened V by 6 bases and J by 1 base, and 10 bases separated the two germline ends. The CDR3 length is 15 residues. The CDR3 reads CASSPLGSGANVLTF. The CDR3 DNA reads TGTGCCAGCAGCCCCCTGGGTTCTGGGGCCAACGTCCTGACTTTC.

The chain couples TRBV6-7 to TRBJ2-2, with 14 bases matching TRBD2. TRBV6-7 is treated as an ORF (open reading frame) with a function not yet certain. V dropped 6 bases and J dropped 6; count of bases not matched to a gene: 9. There are 17 residues in the CDR3. The CDR3 sequence: CASRRLGTSGSPGELFF. CDR3 bases: TGTGCCAGCAGACGACTCGGGACTAGCGGGAGCCCCGGGGAGCTGTTTTTT.

The chain recombines TRBV27 with TRBJ1-5, with 9 bases matching TRBD1. The junction had 7 bases not matched to a gene; V was cut back by 3 bases and J by 4 bases. The germline gives CDR1 MNHEY, CDR2 SMNVEV (reference sequence). The CDR3 totals 16 residues. DNA for the CDR3: TGTGCCAGCAGTTTCTCCGGGACAGGGAAGAATCAGCCCCAGCATTTT. It encodes CASSFSGTGKNQPQHF.

V is TRBV7-9 and J is TRBJ2-7; 13 bases fit TRBD2. Germline V gene lookup returns CDR1 SEHNR and CDR2 FQNEAQ (reference sequence). CDR3 length equals 15 residues. The V gene end was trimmed by 4 bases and the J gene end by 6 bases; junction bases not matched to a gene: 6. CDR3 DNA: TGTGCCAGCAGCTCCTGGACTAGCGGGGGCTTCGAGCAGTACTTC. Its protein is CASSSWTSGGFEQYF.

This clone was recorded a few times. The genes are TRBV27 and TRBJ1-1, with 7 bases that match TRBD1. CDR1 is MNHEY and CDR2 is SMNVEV in the germline V gene (reference sequence). This CDR3 comprises 14 residues. Germline trimming cut 6 bases from V and 5 bases from J; bases unmatched to any gene: 9. Written as DNA, the CDR3 is TGTGCCAGCAGCCGATCGACAGGGACGACTGAAGCTTTCTTT. This encodes CASSRSTGTTEAFF.

The chain joins TRBV5-1 to TRBJ2-6; the D is unclear. This CDR3 region has 17 residues. Germline V gene data show CDR1 as SGHRS and CDR2 as YFSETQ. V dropped 1 base and J dropped 0 bases, with 11 bases sitting between them. The CDR3 DNA is TGCGCCAGCAGCTTGCGGGCAGACCCCTCTGGGGCCAACGTCCTGACTTTC. Its translation is CASSLRADPSGANVLTF.